These 20 T cell receptor beta chains originate from one sample sequenced in a study of T-cell memory formation after mild COVID-19. TCRdb re-called the 5' RACE reads with MiXCR, one entry per CDR3 protein. The profile shows fewer than 90,000 distinct CDR3 sequences, around 13% of them singletons. Sequenced material: PBMCs or a T cell subset sorted from them (not recorded which). These receptors all stem from a man aged 18 to 35 who had mild COVID-19 (a few samples of this study predate the infection). Cell type and time point are not known.

V usage is TRBV12-3 or TRBV12-4 and J usage is TRBJ2-2; perhaps TRBD2 as D (5 bases). Trimming stripped 5 bases from V and 2 bases from J, with 9 bases between. The CDR3 totals 14 residues. The CDR3 DNA reads TGTGCCAGCAGTCGGGCGGGTAACACCGGGGAGCTGTTTTTT. Amino acids: CASSRAGNTGELFF.

This clonotype was recorded a few times. The chain employs TRBV18 and TRBJ2-5, with D perhaps TRBD1 or TRBD2 (5 bases each). V was shortened by 3 bases and J by 4 bases, with 18 bases between the two germline ends. Germline V gene sequence: CDR1 KGHSH, CDR2 LQKENI. The CDR3 totals 16 residues. CDR3 nucleotide sequence: TGTGCCAGCTCACCGTCTCCAGAGGGGTTTGGAGAGACCCAGTACTTC. It encodes CASSPSPEGFGETQYF.

This clonotype was counted between two and nine times. The CDR3 coding sequence is TGCAGCGTTGAAGATGCGGACTACGAGCAGTACTTC. It is translated as CSVEDADYEQYF. The rearrangement links TRBV29-1 to TRBJ2-7; D gene ambiguous. Germline CDR1 SQVTM, CDR2 ANQGSEA. The CDR3 totals 12 residues. V shed 0 bases and J shed 3 bases, with 6 bases lying between them.

This clonotype was observed a handful of times. As DNA, the CDR3 is TGCGCCAGCAGCCCGGGGTGGGCCGTTGGGAACGAGCAGTACTTC. Protein product: CASSPGWAVGNEQYF. The chain carries TRBV4-1 and TRBJ2-7; maybe TRBD2 (5 bases). The germline V gene encodes CDR1 MGHRA and CDR2 YSYEKL. This CDR3 has 15 residues. Trimming pared 4 bases from V and 5 bases from J, leaving 18 bases between.

This clonotype has just a few counts. The chain employs TRBV6-5 and TRBJ1-1, with 7 bases identical to TRBD1. Germline loops: CDR1 MNHEY, CDR2 SVGAGI. With 5 bases clipped from V and 11 bases from J, the junction kept 8 bases outside the gene matches. This CDR3 region has 12 residues. CDR3 DNA: TGTGCCAGCAGTCCTCCGACAGGGAAGGCTTTCTTT. It is translated as CASSPPTGKAFF.

The rearrangement uses TRBV7-9 and TRBJ1-1; a weak D match, TRBD1 (6 bases). Trimming pared 8 bases from V and 0 bases from J, leaving 13 bases between. Germline-derived CDR1 and CDR2 are SEHNR and FQNEAQ (reference sequence). The CDR3 is made up of 14 amino acids. CDR3 sequence reads: CASGRDTLNTEAFF. CDR3 DNA sequence: TGTGCCAGCGGCCGGGACACCCTGAACACTGAAGCTTTCTTT.

The chain joins TRBV7-9 to TRBJ1-1; possible D gene TRBD1, 5 bases. Germline CDR1 SEHNR, CDR2 FQNEAQ (reference sequence). The CDR3 runs to 16 residues. Trimming stripped 4 bases from V and 4 bases from J, with 19 bases between. DNA for the CDR3: TGTGCCAGCAGCTCGCTGCTCGGGGGTGAGGGCACTGAAGCTTTCTTT. It translates to CASSSLLGGEGTEAFF.

This clonotype was counted a few times. The V and J genes are TRBV9 and TRBJ1-1, with a tentative D call TRBD1 (5 bases). Germline CDR1 SGDLS, CDR2 YYNGEE. Trimming took off 2 bases at V and 4 bases at J, with 9 bases between the two ends. The CDR3 consists of 13 residues. In DNA, the CDR3 is TGTGCCAGCAGCGTGGGAGGGACCACTGAAGCTTTCTTT. Encoded protein: CASSVGGTTEAFF.

The chain carries TRBV7-2 and TRBJ2-2, with TRBD1 matching 8 bases. From germline, CDR1 is SGHTA and CDR2 FQGNSA. V was pared by 4 bases and J by 1 base, with 8 bases of the junction left unmatched. The CDR3 is made up of 17 amino acids. The CDR3 is CASSYDRGYVNTGELFF. In DNA, the CDR3 is TGTGCCAGCAGCTACGACAGGGGATACGTGAACACCGGGGAGCTGTTTTTT.

This clonotype showed up just a few times. The gene calls are TRBV5-1 and TRBJ2-2; the D is unclear. The V and J ends lost 4 bases and 1 base respectively, with 8 bases between them. The V gene's germline CDR1 is SGHRS and CDR2 YFSETQ. The length of the CDR3 is 14 residues. CDR3 bases: TGCGCCAGCAGCGTCGACTTGAACACCGGGGAGCTGTTTTTT. This translates into CASSVDLNTGELFF.

This clonotype has more than one count but fewer than ten. The chain couples TRBV15 to TRBJ1-2; D is possibly TRBD1 (6 bases). This CDR3 has 16 residues. Germline V lookup: CDR1 LNHNV, CDR2 YYDKDF (reference sequence). Trimming took off 0 bases at V and 4 bases at J, with 15 bases between the two ends. In nucleotides, the CDR3 is TGTGCCACCAGCAGAGATCTCAGGGGCGCTTCCTATGGCTACACCTTC. Encoded protein: CATSRDLRGASYGYTF.

This clonotype was observed a few times. The junction departs from the called germline gene at one end, perhaps through a read error. The chain carries TRBV7-6 and TRBJ1-1; TRBD1 might be the D (6 bases). CDR1 is SGHVS and CDR2 is FNYEAQ in the germline V gene. The CDR3 covers 12 residues. The CDR3 bases are TGCGTCAGTCAGGGGATCGGCACTGAAGCTTTCTTT. Translated, it gives CVSQGIGTEAFF.

This chain connects TRBV2 to TRBJ1-6; D is perhaps TRBD1 (5 bases). Germline values: CDR1 SNHLY, CDR2 FYNNEI. The CDR3 totals 14 residues. The germline V and J ends were trimmed by 7 bases and 5 bases, with 12 bases remaining between them. CDR3 nucleotides: TGTGCCAGCAAGACCGACAGCCATAATTCACCCCTCCACTTT. This encodes CASKTDSHNSPLHF.

The chain couples TRBV27 to TRBJ2-7; 9 positions match TRBD1. This CDR3 is 15 amino acids long. CDR1 MNHEY and CDR2 SMNVEV come from the germline V gene (reference sequence). The ends lost 5 bases at V and 5 bases at J; junction bases unmatched: 10. Here the CDR3 DNA reads TGTGCCAGCAGTCCTTGGGGGACAGGGCTTGACGAGCAGTACGTC. Translation: CASSPWGTGLDEQYV.

V usage is TRBV2 and J usage is TRBJ2-1, with TRBD1 matching over 8 bases. V was pared by 5 bases and J by 0 bases, with 3 bases of the junction left unmatched. Germline V gene sequence: CDR1 SNHLY, CDR2 FYNNEI. This CDR3 has 15 amino acids. The CDR3 sequence is CASSQTGVSYNEQFF. In DNA form, the CDR3 reads TGTGCCAGCAGTCAGACAGGGGTCTCCTACAATGAGCAGTTCTTC.

The V and J genes are TRBV7-9 and TRBJ2-5; 7 nucleotides align to TRBD1. V shed 4 bases and J 5 bases; nucleotides not matched to a gene: 1. Germline assignment: CDR1 SEHNR and CDR2 FQNEAQ (reference sequence). This CDR3 contains 12 residues. CDR3 bases: TGTGCCAGCAGCTCACAGGGGGAGACCCAGTACTTC. It encodes CASSSQGETQYF.

This clonotype was seen only a few times. This chain connects TRBV14 to TRBJ2-1; 9 bases map to TRBD1. The CDR3 sequence is 17 residues long. V trimming: 4 bases; J trimming: 5 bases; junction bases outside the gene matches: 12. Germline values: CDR1 SGHDN, CDR2 FVKESK. DNA of the CDR3: TGTGCCAGCAGCCCCGCAGGGTGGGACAGGGTCCACAATGAGCAGTTCTTC. Translation: CASSPAGWDRVHNEQFF.

CDR3 loop: CASSTGTGSGQPQHF. The CDR3 DNA follows: TGCGCCAGCAGCACCGGGACAGGGTCCGGTCAGCCCCAGCATTTT. The chain is built from TRBV5-1 and TRBJ1-5, with 9 bases lining up with TRBD1. The CDR3 totals 15 residues. CDR1 and CDR2 (germline): SGHRS, YFSETQ. The ends lost 4 bases at V and 6 bases at J; junction bases unmatched: 8.

The rearrangement uses TRBV3-1 and TRBJ2-4; 11 nucleotides line up with TRBD2. CDR1 is LGHDT and CDR2 is YNNKEL in the germline V gene (reference sequence). J was trimmed by 6 bases and V by 1 base; bases with no gene match: 8. The CDR3 is 17 residues long. The CDR3 sequence: CASSQGLAGGPGNIQYF. CDR3 nucleotides: TGTGCCAGCAGCCAAGGCCTAGCGGGGGGCCCCGGAAACATTCAGTACTTC.

V and J are TRBV7-6 and TRBJ1-1; D is unclear. CDR1 and CDR2 from the germline V gene are SGHVS and FNYEAQ. Trimming left V 0 bases short and J 4 bases short, with 12 bases between. The CDR3 covers 15 residues. The CDR3 DNA reads TGTGCCAGCAGCTTAGCGGCGGGTATGGGCACTGAAGCTTTCTTT. Protein sequence: CASSLAAGMGTEAFF.